These T cell receptor beta chains were read from a single sample in a study of T cell repertoires in aging, cancer and after chemotherapy. Each CDR3 protein is one row after TCRdb ran MiXCR on the multiplex PCR reads. The sample contains around 10,000 distinct CDR3 sequences, about 24% of which appear only once. The sample comprised blood. The receptors originated from a human donor in good health. Both conserved end residues are part of each CDR3.

TRBV6-1	CASSEYLMGLSPLHF
TRBV7-9	CASSLRSGAGEQYF
TRBV7-6	CASSRGGVGPKTEAFF
TRBV28	CASSSDRSSLGYTF
TRBV27	CASAGPGDYGYTF
TRBV12-3/TRBV12-4	CASSLATGLGYTF
TRBV10-2	CASSESTADMNTEAFF
TRBV5-1	CASSHLGNTGELFF
TRBV7-2	CASSPYGTSGRTDTQYF
TRBV28	CASSLVQGPNEQYF
TRBV28	CASSLLPGQGNNEQYF
TRBV30	CAWSLSKTVHTGELFF
TRBV20-1	CSARDPTTGYEQYF
TRBV19	CASSTIDRGDYGYTF
TRBV7-2	CASSLEGTSLYEQYF
TRBV6-1	CASTLSGVTSNQPQHF
TRBV20-1	CSARAPGSNYEQYF
TRBV15	CATSRERLRLGHNEQFF
TRBV27	CASRRRLAGSSYEQYF
TRBV7-9	CASSLEGAFEKLFF
TRBV7-9	CASSRTVSYEQYF
TRBV20-1	CSAREPGGADTQYF